This T cell receptor beta chain appears in the sequencing data of a study of CD4 T cell repertoires in COVID-19. Study-wide findings and caveats: Some SARS-CoV-2 clonotypes, between roughly 7 and 27%, recurred in SARS-CoV and/or HKU1 cultures.

CDR1 and CDR2 (germline): MNHNY, SVGAGI (reference sequence). Trimming stripped 6 bases from V and 7 bases from J, with 15 bases between. The CDR3 covers 14 residues. Method: immunoSEQ multiplex PCR; TCRdb's copy keeps in-frame clones and lacks some. The profile shows 20,000 or so clones, roughly 84% of them singletons. Sequencing was done directly on freshly isolated, uncultured memory T cells. Concerning this clone itself: Its antigen is unknown.

The receptor's source is a human donor who had COVID-19. This specimen was central memory CD4+ T cells from blood, taken before the COVID-19 pandemic. The V and J genes are TRBV6-6 and TRBJ1-4; D may be TRBD1 (6 bases). The CDR3 nucleotides read TGTGCCAGCAGACTACAGGGATGGGGTGAAAAACTGTTTTTT. Its protein is CASRLQGWGEKLFF.